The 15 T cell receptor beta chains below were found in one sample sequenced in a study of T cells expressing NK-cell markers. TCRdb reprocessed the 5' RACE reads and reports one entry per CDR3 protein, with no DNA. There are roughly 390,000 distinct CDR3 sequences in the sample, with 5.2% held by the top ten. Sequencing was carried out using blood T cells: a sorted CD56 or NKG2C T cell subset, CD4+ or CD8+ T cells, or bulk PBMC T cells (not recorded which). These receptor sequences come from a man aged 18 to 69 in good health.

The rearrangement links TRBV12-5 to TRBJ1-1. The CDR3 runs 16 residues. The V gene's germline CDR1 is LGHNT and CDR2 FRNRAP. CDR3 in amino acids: CASGLVVHKQGTEAFF.

The CDR3 here is CASSLTGKGYTF. This rearrangement joins TRBV12-3 or TRBV12-4 to TRBJ1-2. The CDR3 loop spans 12 amino acids.

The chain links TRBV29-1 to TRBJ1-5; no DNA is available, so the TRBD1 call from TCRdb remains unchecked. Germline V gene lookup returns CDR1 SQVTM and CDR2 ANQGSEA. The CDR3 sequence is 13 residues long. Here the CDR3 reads CSVGRDNNQPQHF.

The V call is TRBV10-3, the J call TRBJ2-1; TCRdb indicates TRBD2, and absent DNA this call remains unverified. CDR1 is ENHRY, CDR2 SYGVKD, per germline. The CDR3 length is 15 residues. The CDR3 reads CAISELAGDYNEQFF.

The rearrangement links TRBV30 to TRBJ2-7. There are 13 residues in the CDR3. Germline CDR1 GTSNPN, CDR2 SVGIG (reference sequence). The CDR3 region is CAWKQTWSYEQYF.

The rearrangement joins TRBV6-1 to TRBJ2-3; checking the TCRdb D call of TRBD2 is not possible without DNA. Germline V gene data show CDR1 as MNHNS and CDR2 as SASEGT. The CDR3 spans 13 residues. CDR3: CASSPRRSWDKYF.

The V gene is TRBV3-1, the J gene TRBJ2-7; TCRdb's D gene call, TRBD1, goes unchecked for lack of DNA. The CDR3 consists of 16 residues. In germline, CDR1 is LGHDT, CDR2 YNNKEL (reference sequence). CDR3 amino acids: CASSPLTGGHGYEQYF.

The CDR3 region is CASSSRDYGYTF. This chain links TRBV11-1 with TRBJ1-2; TCRdb picks TRBD1, but there is no DNA to check that call. This CDR3 region has 12 residues. The germline CDR1 and CDR2 sequences are SGHAT and FQDESV (reference sequence).

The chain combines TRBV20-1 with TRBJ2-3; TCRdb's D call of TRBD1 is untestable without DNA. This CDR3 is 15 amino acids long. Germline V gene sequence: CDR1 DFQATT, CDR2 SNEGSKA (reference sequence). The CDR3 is CSADGSGGETDTQYF.

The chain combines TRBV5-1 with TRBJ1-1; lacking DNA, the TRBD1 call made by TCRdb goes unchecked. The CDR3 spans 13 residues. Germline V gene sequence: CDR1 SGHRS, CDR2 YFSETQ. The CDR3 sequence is CASSSGDSSEAFF.

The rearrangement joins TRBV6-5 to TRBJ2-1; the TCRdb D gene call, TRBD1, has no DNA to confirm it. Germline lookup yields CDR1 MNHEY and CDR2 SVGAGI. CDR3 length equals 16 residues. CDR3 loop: CASSFFRGGANNEQFF.

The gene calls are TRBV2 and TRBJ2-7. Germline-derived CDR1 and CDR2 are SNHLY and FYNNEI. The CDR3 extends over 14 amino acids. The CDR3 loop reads CASSTPRGSYEQYF. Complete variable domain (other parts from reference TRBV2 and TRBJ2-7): EPEVTQTPSHQVTQMGQEVILRCVPISNHLYFYWYRQILGQKVEFLVSFYNNEISEKSEIFDDQFSVERPDGSNFTLKIRSTKLEDSAMYFCASSTPRGSYEQYFGPGTRLTVT.

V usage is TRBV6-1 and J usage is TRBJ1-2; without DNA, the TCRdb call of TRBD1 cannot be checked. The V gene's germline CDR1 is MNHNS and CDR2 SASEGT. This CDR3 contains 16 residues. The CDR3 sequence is CASNTLGAGGKYGYTF.

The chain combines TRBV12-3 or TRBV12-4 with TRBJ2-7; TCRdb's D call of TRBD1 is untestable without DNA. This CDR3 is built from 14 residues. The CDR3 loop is CASSLGGYSYEQYF.

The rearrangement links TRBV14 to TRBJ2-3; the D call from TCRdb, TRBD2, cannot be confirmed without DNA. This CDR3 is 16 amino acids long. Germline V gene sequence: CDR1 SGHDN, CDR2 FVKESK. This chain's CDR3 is CASSQELRGPTDTQYF.